This TCR beta chain was obtained from a study of CD8 T cells in ankylosing spondylitis. By quantitative 5'-RACE with molecular barcodes, the TCR beta libraries were made. A single record per CDR3 protein comes from TCRdb applying MiXCR to the 5' RACE reads. This sample has fewer than 550,000 distinct CDR3 sequences, with approximately 5.3% found just once. The germline V gene encodes CDR1 LGHNA and CDR2 YSLEER. V was shortened by 0 bases and J by 7 bases, with 13 bases between the two germline ends. This CDR3 region has 15 residues. Points from the study as a whole: Disease-associated clonotypes exhibited CD8+ identity and were relatively infrequent in peripheral blood. From matched ankylosing spondylitis synovial fluid, disease-linked clones were reportedly recovered at significantly enriched levels. There was a TCR beta motif, made of fewer than 10 highly homologous variants, that appeared characteristic of ankylosing spondylitis blood. Earlier literature documents some of the motif variants in reactive arthritis synovial fluid and blood.

Many counts were recorded for this clonotype. The antigen is undetermined. The sequencing sample was made of blood, either unsorted or a sorted T cell fraction (not recorded which). The V gene is TRBV4-3, the J gene TRBJ1-5; D not resolved. The receptor was isolated from a male donor with ankylosing spondylitis. The CDR3 region is CASSQDFGVFQPQHF. The DNA for the CDR3 is TGCGCCAGCAGCCAAGATTTCGGAGTTTTCCAGCCCCAGCATTTT.